The entry below describes one TCR beta chain. Its target is not known. Regarding time point: peripheral blood 6 weeks after treatment start. The CDR3 runs to 12 residues. The J segment lost 10 bases and the V segment lost 6 bases, leaving 6 bases of the junction unmatched. CDR1 is SNHLY and CDR2 is FYNNEI in the germline V gene. The record originates from a study of PD-L1 blockade in urothelial cancer. Study-level background: Patients started atezolizumab in about 2014, 1,200 mg intravenously every 3 weeks. Blood analysis took place 3 weeks (second dose) and 6 weeks after treatment start.

Study findings and constraints: When pretreatment blood TCR clonality was below the median, it predicted better survival.

The data were produced by immunoSEQ multiplex PCR, yet TCRdb's version contains in-frame clones alone and is incomplete. Of about 120,000 clones detected, 86% appear once; the ten largest clones hold 2% to 2.5%. This sequence originates from a man aged 45-65 years with urothelial cancer. Sample: PBMCs, taken around atezolizumab (anti-PD-L1) treatment. The V call is TRBV2, the J call TRBJ1-2; TRBD1 aligns across 9 bases. The CDR3 coding sequence is TGTGCCAGCAGGACAGGGGGGTATACCTACACCTTC. Translated, it gives CASRTGGYTYTF.